The sequence of this TCR beta chain was determined in a study of blood T cell repertoires in COVID-19. Original processing notes: Reference gene primer amplification gave estimated nucleated cell counts. Clones were sequenced by immunoSEQ multiplex PCR, and TCRdb holds only the in-frame ones, with some missing. V and J calls and clone size are those listed in that table; D and trimming were worked out from the DNA. The sample has 300,000 to 350,000 clones, about 85% seen once. The CDR3 runs 17 residues. Germline V gene lookup returns CDR1 SGHRS and CDR2 YFSETQ. J was trimmed by 5 bases and V by 5 bases; bases with no gene match: 16.

The TCR was taken from a man aged 18 to 30 with active or convalescent COVID-19. The sequencing input was peripheral blood. The chain carries TRBV5-1 and TRBJ2-7; TRBD2 matches at 10 bases. The CDR3 DNA follows: TGCGCCAGCAGAGGGGGTCGAGCGGGAGGGCCGGACCACGAGCAGTACTTC. This codes for CASRGGRAGGPDHEQYF.